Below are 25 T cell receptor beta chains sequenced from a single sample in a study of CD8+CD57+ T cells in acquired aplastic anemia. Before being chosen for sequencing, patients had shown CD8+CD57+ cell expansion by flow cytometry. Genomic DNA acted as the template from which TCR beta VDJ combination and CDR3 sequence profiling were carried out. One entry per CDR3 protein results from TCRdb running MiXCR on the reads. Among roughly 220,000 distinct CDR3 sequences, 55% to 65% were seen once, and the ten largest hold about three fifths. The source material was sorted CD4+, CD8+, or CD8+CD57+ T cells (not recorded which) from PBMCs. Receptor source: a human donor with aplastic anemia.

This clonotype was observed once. The chain's CDR3 is CAITPRREEDGYTF. The CDR3 region has the DNA TGTGCCATCACCCCTCGCAGGGAAGAGGATGGCTACACCTTC. The chain employs TRBV10-3 and TRBJ1-2; the D gene is possibly TRBD1 (5 bases). Trimming shortened V by 7 bases and J by 6 bases, and 18 bases separated the two germline ends. Germline V gives CDR1 ENHRY, CDR2 SYGVKD. The CDR3 contains 14 residues.

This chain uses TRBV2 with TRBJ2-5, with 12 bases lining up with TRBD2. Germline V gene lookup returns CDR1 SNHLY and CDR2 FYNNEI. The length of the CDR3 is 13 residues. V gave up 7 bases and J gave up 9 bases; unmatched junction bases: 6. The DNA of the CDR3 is TGTGCCAGCACTCGCCCTAGCGGGGGGGCCCAGTACTTC. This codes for CASTRPSGGAQYF.

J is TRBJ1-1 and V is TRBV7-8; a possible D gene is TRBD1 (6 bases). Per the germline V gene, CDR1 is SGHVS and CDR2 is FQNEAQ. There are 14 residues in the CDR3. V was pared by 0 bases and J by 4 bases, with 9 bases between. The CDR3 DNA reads TGTGCCAGCAGCTTAGCAGCAGGGGCCACTGAAGCTTTCTTT. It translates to CASSLAAGATEAFF.

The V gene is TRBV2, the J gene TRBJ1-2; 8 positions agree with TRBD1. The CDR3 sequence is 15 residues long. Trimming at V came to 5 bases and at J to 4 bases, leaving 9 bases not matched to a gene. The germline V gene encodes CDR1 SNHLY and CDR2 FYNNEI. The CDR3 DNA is TGTGCCAGCAGTCCCAGACAGGGGAGAAGCTATGGCTACACCTTC. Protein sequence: CASSPRQGRSYGYTF.

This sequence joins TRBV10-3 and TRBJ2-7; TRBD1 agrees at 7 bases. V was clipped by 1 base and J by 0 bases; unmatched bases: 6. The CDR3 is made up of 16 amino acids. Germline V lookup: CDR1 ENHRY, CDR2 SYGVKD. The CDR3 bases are TGTGCCATCAGTGAGTTGGGAAAGGGGGCCTCCTACGAGCAGTACTTC. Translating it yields CAISELGKGASYEQYF.

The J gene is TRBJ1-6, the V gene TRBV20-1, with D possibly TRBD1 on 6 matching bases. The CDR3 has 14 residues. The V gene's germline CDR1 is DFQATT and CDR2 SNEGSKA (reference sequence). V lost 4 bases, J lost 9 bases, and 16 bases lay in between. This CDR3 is CSAKDRPESSPLHF. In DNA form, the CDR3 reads TGCAGTGCTAAGGACAGACCGGAGAGTTCACCCCTCCACTTT.

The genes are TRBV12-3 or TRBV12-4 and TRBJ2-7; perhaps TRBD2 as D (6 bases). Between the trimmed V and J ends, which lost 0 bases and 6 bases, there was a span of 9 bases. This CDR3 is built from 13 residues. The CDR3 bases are TGTGCCAGCAGTTTAGCACTAGCACGCGAGCAGTACTTC. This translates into CASSLALAREQYF.

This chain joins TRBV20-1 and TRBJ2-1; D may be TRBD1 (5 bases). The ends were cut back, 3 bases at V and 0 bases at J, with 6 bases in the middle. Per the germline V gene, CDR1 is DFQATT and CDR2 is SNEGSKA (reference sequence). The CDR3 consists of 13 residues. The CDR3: CSARGPSYNEQFF. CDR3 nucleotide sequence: TGCAGTGCTAGGGGGCCCTCCTACAATGAGCAGTTCTTC.

The CDR3 loop is CASSTDRVGSGSLYEQYF. The CDR3 bases are TGTGCCAGTAGTACCGACAGGGTGGGGTCTGGGTCACTCTACGAGCAGTACTTC. The chain recombines TRBV19 with TRBJ2-5; 7 nucleotides align to TRBD1. The J call is uncertain, as TRBJ2-7 better fits the DNA end. CDR1 and CDR2 from the germline V gene are LNHDA and SQIVND (reference sequence). The CDR3 is 18 residues long.

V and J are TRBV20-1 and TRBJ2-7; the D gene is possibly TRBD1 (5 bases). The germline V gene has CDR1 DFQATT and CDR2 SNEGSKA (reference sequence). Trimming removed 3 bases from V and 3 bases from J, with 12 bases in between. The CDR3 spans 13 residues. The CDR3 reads CSARQGPDYEQYF. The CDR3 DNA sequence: TGCAGTGCTAGGCAGGGTCCGGACTACGAGCAGTACTTC.

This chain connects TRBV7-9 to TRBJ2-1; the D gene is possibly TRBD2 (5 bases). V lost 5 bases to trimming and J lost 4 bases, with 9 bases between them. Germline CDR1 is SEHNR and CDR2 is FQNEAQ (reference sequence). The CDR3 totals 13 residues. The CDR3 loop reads CASSRRTYNEQFF. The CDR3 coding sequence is TGTGCCAGCAGCCGCCGGACTTACAATGAGCAGTTCTTC. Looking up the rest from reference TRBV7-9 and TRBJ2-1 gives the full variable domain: DTGVSQNPRHKITKRGQNVTFRCDPISEHNRLYWYRQTLGQGPEFLTYFQNEAQLEKSRLLSDRFSAERPKGSFSTLEIQRTEQGDSAMYLCASSRRTYNEQFFGPGTRLTVL.

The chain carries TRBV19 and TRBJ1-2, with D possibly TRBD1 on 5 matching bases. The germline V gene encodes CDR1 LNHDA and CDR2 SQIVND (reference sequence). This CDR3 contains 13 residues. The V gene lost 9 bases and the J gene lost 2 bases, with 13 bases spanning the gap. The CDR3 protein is CASHTDTNYGYTF. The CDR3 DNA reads TGTGCCAGCCACACGGACACCAACTATGGCTACACCTTC. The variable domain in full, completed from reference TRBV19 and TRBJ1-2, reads DGGITQSPKYLFRKEGQNVTLSCEQNLNHDAMYWYRQDPGQGLRLIYYSQIVNDFQKGDIAEGYSVSREKKESFPLTVTSAQKNPTAFYLCASHTDTNYGYTFGSGTRLTVV.

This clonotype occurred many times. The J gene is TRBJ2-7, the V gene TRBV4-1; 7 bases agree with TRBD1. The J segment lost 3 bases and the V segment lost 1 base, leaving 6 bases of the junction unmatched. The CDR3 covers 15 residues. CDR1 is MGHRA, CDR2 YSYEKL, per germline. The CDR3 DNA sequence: TGCGCCAGCAGCCAAGTGACAGGGACATTCTACGAGCAGTACTTC. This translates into CASSQVTGTFYEQYF.

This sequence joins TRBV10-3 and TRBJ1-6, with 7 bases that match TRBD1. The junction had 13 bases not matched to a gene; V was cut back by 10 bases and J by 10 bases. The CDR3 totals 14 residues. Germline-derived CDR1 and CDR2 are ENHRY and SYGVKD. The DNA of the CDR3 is TGTGCCAGCACCGTAGGACAGGAATTCTCACCCCTCCACTTT. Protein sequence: CASTVGQEFSPLHF.

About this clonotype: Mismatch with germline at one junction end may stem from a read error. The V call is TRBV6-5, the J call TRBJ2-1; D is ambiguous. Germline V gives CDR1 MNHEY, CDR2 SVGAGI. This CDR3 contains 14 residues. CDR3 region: CAISESIAGNEQFF. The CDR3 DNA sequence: TGTGCCATCAGTGAGTCGATCGCCGGCAATGAGCAGTTCTTC.

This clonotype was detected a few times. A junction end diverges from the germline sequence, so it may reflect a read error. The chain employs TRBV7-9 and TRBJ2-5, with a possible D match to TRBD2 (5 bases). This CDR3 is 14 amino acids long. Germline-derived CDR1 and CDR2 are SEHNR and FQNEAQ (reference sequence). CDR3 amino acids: CASSLDRAGETQYF. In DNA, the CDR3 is TGCGCCAGCAGCTTGGATAGGGCGGGAGAGACCCAGTACTTC.

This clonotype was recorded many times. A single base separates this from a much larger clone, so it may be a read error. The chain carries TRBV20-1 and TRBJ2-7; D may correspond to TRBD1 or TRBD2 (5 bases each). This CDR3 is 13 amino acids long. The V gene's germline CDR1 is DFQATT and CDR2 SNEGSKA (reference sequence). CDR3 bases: TGCAGTGCCCTAGGGACCCAAACCCACGAGCAGTGCTTC. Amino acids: CSALGTQTHEQCF.

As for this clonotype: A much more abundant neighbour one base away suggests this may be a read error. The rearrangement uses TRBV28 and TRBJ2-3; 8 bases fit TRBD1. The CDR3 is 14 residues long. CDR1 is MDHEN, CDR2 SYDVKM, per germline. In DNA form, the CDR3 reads TGTGCCAGCAGTTACCAGGGGGCGCGGGATACGCAGGATTTT. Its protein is CASSYQGARDTQDF. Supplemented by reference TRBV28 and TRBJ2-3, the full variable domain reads DVKVTQSSRYLVKRTGEKVFLECVQDMDHENMFWYRQDPGLGLRLIYFSYDVKMKEKGDIPEGYSVSREKKERFSLILESASTNQTSMYLCASSYQGARDTQDFGPGTRLTVL.

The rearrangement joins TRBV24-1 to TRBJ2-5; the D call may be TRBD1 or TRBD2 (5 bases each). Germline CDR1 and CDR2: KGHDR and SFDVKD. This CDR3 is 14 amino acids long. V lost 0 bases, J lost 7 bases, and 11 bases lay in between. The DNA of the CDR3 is TGTGCCACCAGTGATTTGGAGGGGATGGGGACCCAGTACTTC. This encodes CATSDLEGMGTQYF.

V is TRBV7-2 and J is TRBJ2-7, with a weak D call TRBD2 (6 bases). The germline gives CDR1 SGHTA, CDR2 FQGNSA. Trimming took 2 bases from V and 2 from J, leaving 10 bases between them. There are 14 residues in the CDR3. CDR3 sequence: CASSLSRTTYEQYF. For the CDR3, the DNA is TGTGCCAGCAGCTTATCACGGACTACCTACGAGCAGTACTTC.

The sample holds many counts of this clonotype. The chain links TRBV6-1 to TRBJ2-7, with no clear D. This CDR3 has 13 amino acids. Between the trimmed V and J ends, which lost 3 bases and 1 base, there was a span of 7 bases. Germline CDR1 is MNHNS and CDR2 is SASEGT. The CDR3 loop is CASSESLSYEQYF. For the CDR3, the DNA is TGTGCCAGCAGTGAGTCGCTATCCTACGAGCAGTACTTC.

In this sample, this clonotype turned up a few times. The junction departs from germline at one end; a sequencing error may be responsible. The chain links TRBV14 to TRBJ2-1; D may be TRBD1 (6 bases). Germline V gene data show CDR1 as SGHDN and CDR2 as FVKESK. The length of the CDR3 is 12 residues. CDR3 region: CASSQGSQGIIF. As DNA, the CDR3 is TGTGCCAGCAGCCAAGGGAGTCAGGGGATAATCTTC.

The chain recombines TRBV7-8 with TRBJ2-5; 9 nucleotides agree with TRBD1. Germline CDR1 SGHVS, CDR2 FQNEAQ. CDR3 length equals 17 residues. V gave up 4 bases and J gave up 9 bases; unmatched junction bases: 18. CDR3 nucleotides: TGTGCCAGCAGCTCGAACCCGGGACAGGGAGGGAAGGGGGCCCAGTACTTC. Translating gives CASSSNPGQGGKGAQYF.

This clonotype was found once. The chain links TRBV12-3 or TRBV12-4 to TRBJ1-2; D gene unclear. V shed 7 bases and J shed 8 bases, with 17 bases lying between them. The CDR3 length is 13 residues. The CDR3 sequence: CASTDRWAPGYTF. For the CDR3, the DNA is TGTGCCAGCACCGACCGTTGGGCTCCGGGCTACACCTTC.

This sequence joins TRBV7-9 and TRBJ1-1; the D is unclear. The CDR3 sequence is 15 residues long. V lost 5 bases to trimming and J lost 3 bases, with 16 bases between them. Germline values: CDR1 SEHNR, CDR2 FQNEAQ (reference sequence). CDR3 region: CASSTGGKAYTEAFF. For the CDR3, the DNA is TGTGCCAGCAGCACTGGAGGTAAGGCCTACACTGAAGCTTTCTTT.